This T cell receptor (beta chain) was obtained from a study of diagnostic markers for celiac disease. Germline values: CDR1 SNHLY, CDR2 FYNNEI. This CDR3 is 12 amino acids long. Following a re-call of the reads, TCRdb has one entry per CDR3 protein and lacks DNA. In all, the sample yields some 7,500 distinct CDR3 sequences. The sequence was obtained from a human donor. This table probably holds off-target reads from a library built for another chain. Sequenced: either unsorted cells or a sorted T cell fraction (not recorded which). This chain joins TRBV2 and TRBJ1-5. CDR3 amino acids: CASSDRAQPQHF.